This T cell receptor beta chain stems from a study of cytomegalovirus exposure and HLA in healthy donors. General study points: Based on reports, TCR beta sequences accurately predicted HLA-A and HLA-B alleles for most subjects. In a later analysis, productive TCRs from donors in an Asian-associated ancestry cluster reportedly carried fewer N-insertions than the cohort mean. V- and J-gene trimming of TCR beta was linked (in a later analysis) to a missense DCLRE1C variant.

Worth noting for this clone: Antigen unknown.

Germline loops: CDR1 SNHLY, CDR2 FYNNEI. With 1 base removed from V and 6 bases from J, the gap between germline ends came to 10 bases. The CDR3 totals 13 residues. The PCR had 60 Vbeta and 13 Jbeta primers. Measured with immunoSEQ multiplex PCR; TCRdb has only the in-frame clones, and not every one. The table lists about 130,000 clones, about 80% of them singletons, with under 1.2% in the top ten. This receptor was taken from a human donor in good health. The gene calls are TRBV2 and TRBJ2-7, with a tentative D call TRBD2 (6 bases). The sequencing sample was made of PBMCs. The CDR3 sequence is CASSEVGGGEQYF. The CDR3, as DNA: TGTGCCAGCAGTGAAGTGGGGGGAGGCGAGCAGTACTTC.